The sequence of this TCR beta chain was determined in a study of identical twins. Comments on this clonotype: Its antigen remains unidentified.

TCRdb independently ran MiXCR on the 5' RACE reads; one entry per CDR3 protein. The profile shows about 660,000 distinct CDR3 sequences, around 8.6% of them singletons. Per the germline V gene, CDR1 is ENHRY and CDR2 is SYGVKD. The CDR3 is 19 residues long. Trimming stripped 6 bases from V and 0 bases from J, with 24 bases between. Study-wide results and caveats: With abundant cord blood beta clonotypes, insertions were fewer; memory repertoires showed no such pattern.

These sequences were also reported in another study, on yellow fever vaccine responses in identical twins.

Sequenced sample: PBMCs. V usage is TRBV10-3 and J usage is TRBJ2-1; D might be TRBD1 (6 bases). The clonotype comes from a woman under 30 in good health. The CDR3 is CAISLGQRSRNSSYNEQFF. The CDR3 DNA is TGTGCCATCAGCTTGGGACAACGTAGCAGGAATAGCTCCTACAATGAGCAGTTCTTC.